This TCR beta chain was sequenced during a study of blood T cells in healthy people across ages. Total RNA extracted from each sample amounted to at least 5 micrograms. A second about 7 to 11 cycle PCR used barcoded and J-beta primers. TCRdb recomputed calls from the 5' RACE reads with MiXCR, one row per CDR3 protein. The data show about a million distinct CDR3 sequences, about 48% seen once. Study results and limitations: What prevented conclusive comparison of naive and antigen-experienced cells was that PBMCs were unsorted. Any changes in expanded clonotypes were possibly confounded, as donor CMV status remained unknown.

As regards this clonotype: Its specificity is not known.

Sequencing input: blood. The TCR sequence derives from a man aged 25-45 years in good health.

CDR3 loop: CASSSPSKEQFF. Here the CDR3 DNA reads TGTGCCAGCAGCTCCCCGTCAAAGGAGCAGTTCTTC. V usage is TRBV3-1 and J usage is TRBJ2-1; D is unresolved. CDR1 is LGHDT, CDR2 YNNKEL, per germline (reference sequence). Trimming took 5 bases from V and 10 from J, leaving 12 bases between them. The CDR3 totals 12 residues.